These 5 T cell receptor beta chains were all obtained from the same sample, sequenced in a study of tumor and adjacent non-tumor tissue in lung cancer. The library came from three nested PCR rounds adapted from ARM-PCR protocols. TCRdb re-called the multiplex PCR reads through MiXCR, storing one row per CDR3 protein. The sample contains 55,000 to 65,000 distinct CDR3 sequences, about 63% of which appear only once. No cell sorting was done before RNA was extracted from the tissue. More than 3 cm separated this lung sample from the edge of the tumor. The specimen sequenced was distant non-tumor lung tissue. The receptor source for this set is an older man with non-small cell lung cancer.

With regard to this clonotype: Germline and junction disagree at one end, which may indicate a read error. The chain is built from TRBV4-2 and TRBJ1-1; D gene uncertain. CDR1 and CDR2 (germline): LGHNA, YNFKEQ. This CDR3 has 15 residues. CDR3 region: CASSQDRARIPEAFF. In nucleotides, the CDR3 is TGTGCCAGCAGCCAAGACCGGGCGAGAATCCCTGAGGCTTTCTTT.

As regards this clonotype: As the CDR3 is not closed by the conserved phenylalanine or tryptophan, this likely results from a read error. It is unclear where the CDR3 begins or ends on the DNA, so no DNA is shown, and the CDR3 is as TCRdb lists it. The chain has TRBV11-2 and TRBJ1-1. CDR1 SGHAT and CDR2 FQNNGV come from the germline V gene. The CDR3 length equals 13 residues, ends included. This CDR3 reads CASTESPNTEALS.

Concerning this clonotype: In this CDR3 the conserved last residue, phenylalanine or tryptophan, is missing, so a read error is likely. This chain links TRBV29-1 with TRBJ2-7, with D perhaps TRBD2 (5 bases). The CDR3 is 13 residues long. Per germline, CDR1 SQVTM and CDR2 ANQGSEA. The CDR3 protein is CSVRAGERDEQYI. CDR3 coding DNA: TGTAGCGTAAGAGCCGGGGAAAGAGACGAGCAGTACATC.

A word on this clonotype: No conserved phenylalanine or tryptophan is present at the end of the CDR3, so a read error is the likely explanation. The chain links TRBV10-1 to TRBJ2-7; D might be TRBD1 (7 bases). The CDR3 contains 13 residues. V lost 7 bases and J lost 6, with 16 bases in between. Germline values: CDR1 WNHNN, CDR2 SYGVQD (reference sequence). As DNA, the CDR3 is TGCGCCAGCACTGTCCGACAGGGAGGCGAGCAGTACATC. Protein: CASTVRQGGEQYI.

V is TRBV11-2 and J is TRBJ2-2; D call uncertain. CDR3 length: 16 residues. From germline, CDR1 is SGHAT and CDR2 FQNNGV. CDR3 bases: TGTGCTTGCAGCCTACATTGGACGTTGTTCGCCGGGGAGCTGTTTTTT. It is translated as CACSLHWTLFAGELFF.